This T cell receptor (beta chain) was profiled in a study of T cell changes during pregnancy in multiple sclerosis. The repertoire was sequenced with immunoSEQ multiplex PCR; TCRdb's copy has only in-frame clones and lacks some. The sample holds about 26,000 clones; roughly 87% are singletons and the top ten take roughly 15%. This CDR3 is 15 amino acids long. In germline, CDR1 is MNHEY, CDR2 SVGAGI. V lost 5 bases and J 0 bases, leaving 11 bases between the germline ends. The chain carries TRBV6-5 and TRBJ2-1; the D gene is possibly TRBD2 (6 bases). This specimen was CD8+ T cells from peripheral blood mononuclear cells, taken in the second trimester of pregnancy. The source of this sequence is a female donor with multiple sclerosis, enrolled in a pregnancy study. Here the CDR3 reads CASSPSGSSYNEQFF. The CDR3 DNA reads as TGTGCCAGCAGTCCATCCGGGAGCTCCTACAATGAGCAGTTCTTC.